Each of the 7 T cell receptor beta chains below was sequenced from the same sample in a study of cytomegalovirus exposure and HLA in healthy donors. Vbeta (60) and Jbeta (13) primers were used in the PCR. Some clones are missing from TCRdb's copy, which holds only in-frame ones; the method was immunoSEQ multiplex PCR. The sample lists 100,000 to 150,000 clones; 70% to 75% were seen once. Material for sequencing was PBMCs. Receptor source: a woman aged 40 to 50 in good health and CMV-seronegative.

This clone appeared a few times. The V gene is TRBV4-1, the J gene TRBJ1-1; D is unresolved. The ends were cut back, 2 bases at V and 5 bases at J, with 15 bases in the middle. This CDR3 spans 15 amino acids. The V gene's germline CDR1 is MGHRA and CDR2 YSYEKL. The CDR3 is CASSQTLTVRTEAFF. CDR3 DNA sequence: TGCGCCAGCAGCCAAACCCTAACAGTAAGGACTGAAGCTTTCTTT.

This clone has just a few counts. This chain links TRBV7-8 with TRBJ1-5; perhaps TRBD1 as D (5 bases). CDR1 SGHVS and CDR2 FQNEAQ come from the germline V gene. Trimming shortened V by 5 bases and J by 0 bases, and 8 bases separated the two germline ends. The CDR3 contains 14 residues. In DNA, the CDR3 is TGTGCCAGCAGCCAAGACAGTAGCAATCAGCCCCAGCATTTT. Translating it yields CASSQDSSNQPQHF.

CDR3 loop: CASSGPFSGNTIYF. For the CDR3, the DNA is TGTGCCAGCAGCGGGCCTTTCTCTGGAAACACCATATATTTT. The chain couples TRBV12-1 to TRBJ1-3; the table's TRBD1 call for D was not verified on the DNA. TRBV12-1 is a pseudogene segment. CDR3 length: 14 amino acids.

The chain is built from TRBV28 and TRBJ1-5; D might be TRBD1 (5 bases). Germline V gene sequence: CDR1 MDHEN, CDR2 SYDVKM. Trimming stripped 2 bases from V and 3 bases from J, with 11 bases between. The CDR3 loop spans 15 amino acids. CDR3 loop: CASSLQGRVNQPQHF. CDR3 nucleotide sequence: TGTGCCAGCAGTTTACAGGGTCGGGTCAATCAGCCCCAGCATTTT.

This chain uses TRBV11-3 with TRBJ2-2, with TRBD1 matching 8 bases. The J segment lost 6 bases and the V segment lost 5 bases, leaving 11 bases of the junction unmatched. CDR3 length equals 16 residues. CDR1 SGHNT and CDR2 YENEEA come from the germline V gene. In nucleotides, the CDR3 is TGTGCCAGCAGCCCCCGCTCAGGGGGCGCCCCCGGGGAGCTGTTTTTT. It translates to CASSPRSGGAPGELFF.

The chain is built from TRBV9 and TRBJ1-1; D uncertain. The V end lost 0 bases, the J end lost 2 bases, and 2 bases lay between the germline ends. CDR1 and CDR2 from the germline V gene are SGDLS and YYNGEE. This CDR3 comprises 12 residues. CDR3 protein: CASSVANTEAFF. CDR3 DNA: TGTGCCAGCAGCGTAGCTAACACTGAAGCTTTCTTT.

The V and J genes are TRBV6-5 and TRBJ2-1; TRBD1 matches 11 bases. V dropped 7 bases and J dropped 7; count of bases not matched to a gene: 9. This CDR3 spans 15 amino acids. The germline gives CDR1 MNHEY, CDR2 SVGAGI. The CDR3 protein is CASIDPGQGVNEQFF. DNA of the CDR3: TGTGCCAGCATCGATCCGGGACAGGGGGTGAATGAGCAGTTCTTC.